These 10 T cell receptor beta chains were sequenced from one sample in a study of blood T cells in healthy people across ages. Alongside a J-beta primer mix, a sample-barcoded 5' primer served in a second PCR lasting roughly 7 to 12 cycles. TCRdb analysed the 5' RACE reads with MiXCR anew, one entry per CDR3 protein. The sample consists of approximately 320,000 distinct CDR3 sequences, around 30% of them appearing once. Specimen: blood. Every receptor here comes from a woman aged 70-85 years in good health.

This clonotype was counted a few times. CDR3 protein: CASSQQGGMNTEAFF. The CDR3 region has the DNA TGCGCCAGCAGCCAGCAGGGAGGAATGAACACTGAAGCTTTCTTT. The rearrangement links TRBV4-1 to TRBJ1-1, with D maybe TRBD1 (5 bases). CDR3 length equals 15 residues. Germline CDR1 reads MGHRA; CDR2 reads YSYEKL. The V end lost 3 bases, the J end lost 0 bases, and 11 bases lay between the germline ends.

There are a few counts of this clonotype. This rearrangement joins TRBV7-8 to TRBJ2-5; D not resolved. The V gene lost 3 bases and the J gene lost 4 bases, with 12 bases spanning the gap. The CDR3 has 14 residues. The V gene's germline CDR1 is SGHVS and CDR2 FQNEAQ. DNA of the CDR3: TGTGCCAGCAGCTTCGGGCCATCGGGAGAGACCCAGTACTTC. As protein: CASSFGPSGETQYF.

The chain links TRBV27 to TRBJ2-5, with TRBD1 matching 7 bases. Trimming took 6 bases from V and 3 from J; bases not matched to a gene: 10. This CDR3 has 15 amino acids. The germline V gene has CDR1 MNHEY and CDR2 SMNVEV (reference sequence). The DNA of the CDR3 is TGTGCCAGCAGCCGCCGGGACAGTAGAGAAGAGACCCAGTACTTC. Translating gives CASSRRDSREETQYF.

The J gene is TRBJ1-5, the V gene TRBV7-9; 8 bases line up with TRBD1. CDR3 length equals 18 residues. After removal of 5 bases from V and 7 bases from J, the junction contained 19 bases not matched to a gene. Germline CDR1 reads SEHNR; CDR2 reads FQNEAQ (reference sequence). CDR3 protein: CASSPQPYGQGEGQPQHF. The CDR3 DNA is TGTGCCAGCAGCCCCCAACCTTATGGACAGGGAGAAGGACAGCCCCAGCATTTT.

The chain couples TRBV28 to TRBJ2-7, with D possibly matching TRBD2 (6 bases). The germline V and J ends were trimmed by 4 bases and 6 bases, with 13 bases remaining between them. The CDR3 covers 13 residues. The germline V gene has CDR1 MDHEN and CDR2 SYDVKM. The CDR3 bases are TGTGCCAGCAGTTCCGGGAGTAGAGGCGAGCAGTACTTC. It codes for CASSSGSRGEQYF. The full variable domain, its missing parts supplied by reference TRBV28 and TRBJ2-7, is DVKVTQSSRYLVKRTGEKVFLECVQDMDHENMFWYRQDPGLGLRLIYFSYDVKMKEKGDIPEGYSVSREKKERFSLILESASTNQTSMYLCASSSGSRGEQYFGPGTRLTVT.

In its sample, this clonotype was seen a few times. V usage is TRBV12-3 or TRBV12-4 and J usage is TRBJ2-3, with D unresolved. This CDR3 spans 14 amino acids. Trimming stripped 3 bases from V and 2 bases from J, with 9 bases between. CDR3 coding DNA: TGTGCCAGCAGTTTGAGCAGTTCCACAGATACGCAGTATTTT. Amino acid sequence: CASSLSSSTDTQYF.

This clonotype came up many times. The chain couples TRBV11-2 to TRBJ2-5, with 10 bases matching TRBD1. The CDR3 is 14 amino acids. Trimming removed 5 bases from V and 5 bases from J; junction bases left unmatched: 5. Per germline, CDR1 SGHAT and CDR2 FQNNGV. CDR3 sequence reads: CASSPTGGRETQYF. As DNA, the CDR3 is TGTGCCAGCAGCCCGACAGGGGGCAGGGAGACCCAGTACTTC.

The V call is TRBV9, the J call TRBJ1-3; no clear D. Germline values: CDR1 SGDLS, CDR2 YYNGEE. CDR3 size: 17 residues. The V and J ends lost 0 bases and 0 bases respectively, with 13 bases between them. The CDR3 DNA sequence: TGTGCCAGCAGCGTAGATACACAGCCAAACTCTGGAAACACCATATATTTT. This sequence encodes CASSVDTQPNSGNTIYF.

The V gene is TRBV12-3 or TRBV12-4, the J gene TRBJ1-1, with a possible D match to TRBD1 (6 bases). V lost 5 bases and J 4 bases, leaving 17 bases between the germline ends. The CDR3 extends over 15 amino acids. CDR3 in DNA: TGTGCCAGCAGTCCAACAGGAGGGGGGGGCACTGAAGCTTTCTTT. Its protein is CASSPTGGGGTEAFF.

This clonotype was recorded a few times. The CDR3 is CASSYATNEKLFF. CDR3 DNA: TGTGCCAGCAGCTATGCAACTAATGAAAAACTGTTTTTT. The chain employs TRBV12-3 or TRBV12-4 and TRBJ1-4; no clear D gene. The CDR3 is made up of 13 amino acids. The germline V and J ends were trimmed by 6 bases and 0 bases, with 5 bases remaining between them.